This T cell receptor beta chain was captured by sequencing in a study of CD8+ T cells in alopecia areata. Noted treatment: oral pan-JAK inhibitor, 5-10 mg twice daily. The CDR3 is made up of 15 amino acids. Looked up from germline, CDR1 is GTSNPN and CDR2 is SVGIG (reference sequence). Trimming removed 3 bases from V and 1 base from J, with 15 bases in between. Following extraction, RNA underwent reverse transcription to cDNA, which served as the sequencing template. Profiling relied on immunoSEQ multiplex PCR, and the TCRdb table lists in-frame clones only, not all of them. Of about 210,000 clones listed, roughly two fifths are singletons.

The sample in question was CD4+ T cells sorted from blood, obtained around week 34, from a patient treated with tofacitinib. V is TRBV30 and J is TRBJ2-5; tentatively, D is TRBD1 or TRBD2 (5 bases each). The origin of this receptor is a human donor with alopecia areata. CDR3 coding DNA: TGTGCCTGGAGGGACCTCGTGGGGGTCCAAGAGACCCAGTACTTC. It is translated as CAWRDLVGVQETQYF.